These 15 T cell receptor beta chains were sequenced from one sample in a study of CD8 T cells in ankylosing spondylitis. Their recognized antigens are unknown. Whole-study findings and limits: Seemingly distinctive of ankylosing spondylitis blood was a TCR beta motif formed by eight highly homologous variants.

In TCRdb, the 5' RACE reads were re-called with MiXCR into one record per CDR3 protein. Counted here are roughly 440,000 distinct CDR3 sequences, 17% occurring once; the ten biggest clones make up 1%. Sequenced: blood, either unsorted or a sorted T cell fraction (not recorded which). Receptors originate from a male donor with ankylosing spondylitis.

The chain uses TRBV2 and TRBJ1-5; possibly TRBD1 for D (5 bases). Trimming shortened V by 2 bases and J by 2 bases, and 13 bases separated the two germline ends. The CDR3 contains 16 residues. The germline gives CDR1 SNHLY, CDR2 FYNNEI. CDR3 protein: CASSERSRGGNQPQHF. As DNA, the CDR3 is TGTGCCAGCAGTGAACGGTCGAGAGGGGGCAATCAGCCCCAGCATTTT.

The V and J genes are TRBV7-3 and TRBJ1-6; D is undetermined. Germline V gene sequence: CDR1 SGHTA, CDR2 FQGTGA. The CDR3 extends over 15 amino acids. The V end lost 0 bases, the J end lost 10 bases, and 13 bases lay between the germline ends. The CDR3: CASSLTAGIGSPLHF. CDR3 DNA: TGTGCCAGCAGCTTAACTGCGGGGATTGGGTCACCCCTCCACTTT.

V usage is TRBV5-6 and J usage is TRBJ2-3, with TRBD2 identical over 9 bases. The V gene end was trimmed by 0 bases and the J gene end by 2 bases; junction bases not matched to a gene: 4. The CDR3 contains 16 residues. Germline loops: CDR1 SGHDT, CDR2 YYEEEE. The CDR3 spells CASSLGLAGVTDTQYF. DNA for the CDR3: TGTGCCAGCAGCTTGGGCTTAGCGGGAGTCACAGATACGCAGTATTTT.

This chain joins TRBV7-2 and TRBJ1-2; D is possibly TRBD1 (6 bases). The CDR3 has 14 residues. V dropped 4 bases and J dropped 4 bases, with 13 bases sitting between them. CDR1 and CDR2 from the germline V gene are SGHTA and FQGNSA. Here the CDR3 reads CASSSQQGGYGYTF. In nucleotides, the CDR3 is TGTGCCAGCAGCTCACAACAGGGTGGCTATGGCTACACCTTC.

This clonotype was counted at least ten times. The chain combines TRBV12-3 or TRBV12-4 with TRBJ1-1; tentatively, D is TRBD1 (6 bases). The CDR3 is 16 residues long. Trimming removed 6 bases from V and 6 bases from J, with 23 bases in between. CDR3: CASSLQGLGGKSEAFF. CDR3 nucleotides: TGTGCCAGCAGCCTTCAGGGCCTAGGGGGGAAGTCTGAAGCTTTCTTT.

The rearrangement joins TRBV5-1 to TRBJ2-7; D ambiguous. This CDR3 has 15 amino acids. V was shortened by 0 bases and J by 0 bases, with 10 bases between the two germline ends. Germline V lookup: CDR1 SGHRS, CDR2 YFSETQ. CDR3 sequence reads: CASSLAPPYSYEQYF. In DNA, the CDR3 is TGCGCCAGCAGCTTGGCACCGCCCTACTCCTACGAGCAGTACTTC.

This sequence joins TRBV20-1 and TRBJ2-7; perhaps TRBD1 as D (5 bases). Germline-derived CDR1 and CDR2 are DFQATT and SNEGSKA (reference sequence). This CDR3 spans 14 amino acids. Trimming took 4 bases from V and 0 from J, leaving 13 bases between them. CDR3 loop: CSAMKGRYSYEQYF. The CDR3 DNA is TGCAGTGCTATGAAGGGGCGCTACTCCTACGAGCAGTACTTC.

This clonotype was counted only a few times. This sequence joins TRBV3-1 and TRBJ2-7; D remains ambiguous. This CDR3 comprises 15 residues. Per the germline V gene, CDR1 is LGHDT and CDR2 is YNNKEL (reference sequence). Trimming took 0 bases from V and 8 from J, leaving 17 bases between them. Written as DNA, the CDR3 is TGTGCCAGCAGCCAAGATCAGGCGAACACGAACCAGCAGTACTTC. This sequence encodes CASSQDQANTNQQYF.

As DNA, the CDR3 is TGCGCCAGCAGCTTGGAAGGGTCTAGCACAGATACGCAGTATTTT. It translates to CASSLEGSSTDTQYF. The rearrangement uses TRBV5-1 and TRBJ2-3, with D unresolved. Germline V gives CDR1 SGHRS, CDR2 YFSETQ. This CDR3 contains 15 residues. Trimming removed 0 bases at V and 0 bases at J, with 8 bases between.

The rearrangement uses TRBV2 and TRBJ2-1, with TRBD2 identical over 9 bases. The CDR3 extends over 15 amino acids. Germline V lookup: CDR1 SNHLY, CDR2 FYNNEI. Trimming cost V 7 bases and J 2 bases; bases outside gene matches: 6. CDR3 sequence reads: CASKPASGAYNEQFF. CDR3 coding DNA: TGTGCCAGCAAACCGGCTAGCGGGGCCTACAATGAGCAGTTCTTC.

This rearrangement joins TRBV20-1 to TRBJ2-3, with a tentative D call TRBD1 (7 bases). This CDR3 has 16 amino acids. Germline CDR1 DFQATT, CDR2 SNEGSKA (reference sequence). V shed 6 bases and J shed 2 bases, with 21 bases lying between them. The DNA of the CDR3 is TGCAGTGCCCCTCGACCCAGGGGGGCCTACACAGATACGCAGTATTTT. This translates into CSAPRPRGAYTDTQYF.

This clonotype was detected ten times or more. This rearrangement joins TRBV29-1 to TRBJ2-4; 10 bases fit TRBD1. CDR3 length: 21 amino acids. Germline loops: CDR1 SQVTM, CDR2 ANQGSEA. V lost 1 base and J lost 0; bases outside the gene matches: 18. CDR3 loop: CSVEAPLGGQGPPLAKNIQYF. CDR3 sequence (DNA): TGCAGCGTTGAAGCCCCCCTGGGGGGACAGGGGCCACCTCTAGCCAAAAACATTCAGTACTTC.

The chain has TRBV6-2 or TRBV6-3 and TRBJ2-1; D unclear. Trimming removed 6 bases at V and 0 bases at J, with 12 bases between. Germline-derived CDR1 and CDR2 are MNHEY and SVGEGT. The CDR3 loop spans 15 amino acids. Written as DNA, the CDR3 is TGTGCCAGCAGACTACTCGGTATCTCCTACAATGAGCAGTTCTTC. Protein product: CASRLLGISYNEQFF.

This clonotype was counted only a few times. V usage is TRBV10-2 and J usage is TRBJ2-3, with 9 bases lining up with TRBD2. This CDR3 has 13 amino acids. Germline V gene sequence: CDR1 WSHSY, CDR2 SAAADI. The J segment lost 6 bases and the V segment lost 9 bases, leaving 7 bases of the junction unmatched. The CDR3 reads CARAGGSEDTQYF. CDR3 bases: TGCGCCAGAGCGGGGGGCTCTGAGGATACGCAGTATTTT.

This clonotype was counted between two and nine times. This chain joins TRBV28 and TRBJ2-1, with 8 nucleotides matching TRBD2. CDR3 length: 17 amino acids. V lost 2 bases, J lost 6 bases, and 12 bases stayed unmatched. Germline CDR1 reads MDHEN; CDR2 reads SYDVKM. CDR3: CASSLGGGSGMINEQFF. As DNA, the CDR3 is TGTGCCAGCAGTTTAGGAGGGGGTAGCGGGATGATCAATGAGCAGTTCTTC.